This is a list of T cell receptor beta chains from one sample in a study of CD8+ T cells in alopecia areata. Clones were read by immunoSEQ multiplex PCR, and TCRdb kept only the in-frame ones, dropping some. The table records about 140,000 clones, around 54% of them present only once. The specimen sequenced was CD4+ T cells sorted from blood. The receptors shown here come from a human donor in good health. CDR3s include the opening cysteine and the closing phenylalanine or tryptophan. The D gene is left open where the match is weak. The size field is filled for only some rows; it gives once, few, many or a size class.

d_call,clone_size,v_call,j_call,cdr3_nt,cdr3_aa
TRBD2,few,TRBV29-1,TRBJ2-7,TGCAGCGTTGACCTAGCGGGTACCTACGAGCAGTACTTC,CSVDLAGTYEQYF
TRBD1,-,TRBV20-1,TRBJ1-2,TGCAGTGCGTATGACAGGGATGGCTACACCTTC,CSAYDRDGYTF
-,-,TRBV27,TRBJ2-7,TGTGCCAGCAGCCGAATACAGGGCCGCCAAAAACCGTTCTACGAGCAGTACTTC,CASSRIQGRQKPFYEQYF
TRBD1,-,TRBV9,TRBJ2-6,TGTGCCAGCAGCAGACAGGGGCAAACTGGGGCCAACGTCCTGACTTTC,CASSRQGQTGANVLTF
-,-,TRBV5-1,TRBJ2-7,TGCGCCAGCAGCAGGCAGCGCGATCGGGGCGAGCAGTACTTC,CASSRQRDRGEQYF
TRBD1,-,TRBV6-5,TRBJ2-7,TGTGCCAGCAGTTACTCCCTTGGGACAGCCTACGAGCAGTACTTC,CASSYSLGTAYEQYF
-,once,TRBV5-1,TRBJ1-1,TGCGCCAGCAGCTTGAAACTTGGGCAGATGAACACTGAAGCTTTCTTT,CASSLKLGQMNTEAFF
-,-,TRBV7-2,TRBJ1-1,TGTGCCAGCAGTCGCGGGAATTGGAACACTGAAGCTTTCTTT,CASSRGNWNTEAFF
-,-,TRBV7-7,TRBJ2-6,TGTGCTAGCAGCCCCACGGCCTACGGGGCCAACGTCCTGACTTTC,CASSPTAYGANVLTF
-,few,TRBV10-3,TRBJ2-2,TGTGCCATCAGTGATTTCAGGGGCCCCGGGGAGCTGTTTTTT,CAISDFRGPGELFF
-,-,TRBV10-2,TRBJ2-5,TGCGCCAGCAGTTGGAAGTTGGTAGGGCAAGAGACCCAGTACTTC,CASSWKLVGQETQYF
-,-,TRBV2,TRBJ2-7,TGTGCCAGCAGCCCTGGGGACTTCAGGTCGAACGAGCAGTACTTC,CASSPGDFRSNEQYF
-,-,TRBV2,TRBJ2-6,TGTGCCAGCACTCCGGAGGGGTCTGGGGCCAACGTCCTGACTTTC,CASTPEGSGANVLTF
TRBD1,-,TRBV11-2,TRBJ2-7,TGTGCCAGCAGCCAACGGGGACAGGGGAGGGGCGAGCAGTACTTC,CASSQRGQGRGEQYF
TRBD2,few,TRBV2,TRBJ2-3,TGTGCCAGCAGTGCCAGTGTCCTAGCGGGGGGAGATACAGATACGCAGTATTTT,CASSASVLAGGDTDTQYF
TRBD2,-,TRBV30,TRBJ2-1,TGTGCCTGGAGTGTACGATTAGCGGGAGGGCCTAGGTACAATGAGCAGTTCTTC,CAWSVRLAGGPRYNEQFF
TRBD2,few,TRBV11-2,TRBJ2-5,TGTGCCAGCAGCTTAGGGGCGGGAGGGCACCAAGAGACCCAGTACTTC,CASSLGAGGHQETQYF
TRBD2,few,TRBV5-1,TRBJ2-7,TGCGCCAGCAGCATACTAGCGGGAGCATACGAGCAGTACTTC,CASSILAGAYEQYF
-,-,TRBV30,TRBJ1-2,TGTGCCTGGACAGTAGAGGGGTATCATGGCTACACCTTC,CAWTVEGYHGYTF
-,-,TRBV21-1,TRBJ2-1,TGTGCCAGCAGCGCACCGCCCGGGATCTACAATGAGCAGTTCTTC,CASSAPPGIYNEQFF
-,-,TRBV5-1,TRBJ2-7,TGCGCCAGCAGCTTACGACAGAGCTCCTACGAGCAGTACTTC,CASSLRQSSYEQYF
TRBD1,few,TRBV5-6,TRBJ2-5,TGTGCCAGCAGAAGGACAGGTGGTCGGACCCAGTACTTC,CASRRTGGRTQYF
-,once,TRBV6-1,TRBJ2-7,TGTGCCAGCACTCCTCCGGAACTAGCAAGCCGATACTTC,CASTPPELASRYF
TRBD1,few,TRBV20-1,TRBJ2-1,TGCAGTGCAGGACAGGGGGATGAGCAGTTCTTC,CSAGQGDEQFF
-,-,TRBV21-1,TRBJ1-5,TGTGCCAGCAGCAAAGGGACCGGGCGAATTGAGCCCCAGCATTTT,CASSKGTGRIEPQHF
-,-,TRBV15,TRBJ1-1,TGTGCCACCTCGAAACAAGACACTGAAGCTTTCTTT,CATSKQDTEAFF
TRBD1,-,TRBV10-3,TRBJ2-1,TGTGCCATCAGGAAGACAGGGGGCTTCTACAATGAGCAGTTCTTC,CAIRKTGGFYNEQFF
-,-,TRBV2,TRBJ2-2,TGTGCCAGCAGTGAGGACGGGGAGCTGTTTTTT,CASSEDGELFF
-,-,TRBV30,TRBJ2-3,TGTGCCTGGAGTACAGGGAGTACGACAGATACGCAGTATTTT,CAWSTGSTTDTQYF
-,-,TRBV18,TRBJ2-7,TGTGCCAGCTCACCTCGTAGGGACGCCGCCTACGAGCAGTACTTC,CASSPRRDAAYEQYF
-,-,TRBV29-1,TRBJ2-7,TGCAGCGTTGGCGTGGGAAGATACGAGCAGTACTTC,CSVGVGRYEQYF
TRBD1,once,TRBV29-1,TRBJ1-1,TGCAGCGGAGACCAGGGGGCGAGAACTGAAGCTTTCTTT,CSGDQGARTEAFF
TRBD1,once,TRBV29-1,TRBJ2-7,TGCAGCGTGGGGGTACGACAGGGCCCCTACGAGCAGTACTTC,CSVGVRQGPYEQYF
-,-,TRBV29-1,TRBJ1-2,TGCAGCGTTGGTCTAGCCACCTCTGGCTACACCTTC,CSVGLATSGYTF
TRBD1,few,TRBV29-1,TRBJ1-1,TGCAGCTTCCGGGACAGGGTGAACACTGAAGCTTTCTTT,CSFRDRVNTEAFF
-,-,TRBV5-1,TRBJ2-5,TGCGCCAGCAGTTCCGGGGTTAGCGAGACCCAGTACTTC,CASSSGVSETQYF
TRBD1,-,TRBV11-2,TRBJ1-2,TGTGCCAGCAGCTCCGCCGGGACAGCAAATTCGGGGGGCTACACCTTC,CASSSAGTANSGGYTF
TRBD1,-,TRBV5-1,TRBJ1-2,TGCGCCAGCAGCTCCCGGACAGGGAGTTATGGCTACACCTTC,CASSSRTGSYGYTF
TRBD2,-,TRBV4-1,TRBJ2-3,TGCGCCAGCAGCTACACTTCCGGACTAGCGGGGCCCCTTGATACGCAGTATTTT,CASSYTSGLAGPLDTQYF
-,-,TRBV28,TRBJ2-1,TGTGCCAGCAGTTTGGGGACTTACAATGAGCAGTTCTTC,CASSLGTYNEQFF
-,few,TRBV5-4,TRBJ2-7,TGTGCCAGGGACTCATTACCCCCCAAACCAGATTCCTACGAGCAGTACTTC,CARDSLPPKPDSYEQYF
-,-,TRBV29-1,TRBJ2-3,TGCAGCGTTGAGAAGACTAGCACAGATACGCAGTATTTT,CSVEKTSTDTQYF
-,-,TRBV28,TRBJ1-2,TGTGCCAGCAGTTCATACCCGGGGAATGGCTACACCTTC,CASSSYPGNGYTF
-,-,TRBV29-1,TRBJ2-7,TGCAGCGTTAAACGTCATGATTTATCGTACGAGCAGTACTTC,CSVKRHDLSYEQYF
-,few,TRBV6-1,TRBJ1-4,TGTGCCAGCAGAGGCACCGTGTCAGGCGAACTGTTTTTT,CASRGTVSGELFF
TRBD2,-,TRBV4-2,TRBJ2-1,TGTGCCAGCAGCCTGACTAGCGTGGCTGAGGATGAGCAGTTCTTC,CASSLTSVAEDEQFF
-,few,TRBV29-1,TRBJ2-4,TGCAGCGTTTTCGCGGCCGGTAACATTCAGTACTTC,CSVFAAGNIQYF
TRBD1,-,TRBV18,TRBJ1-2,TGTGCCAGCTCACCGGGACAGGACTATGGCTACACCTTC,CASSPGQDYGYTF
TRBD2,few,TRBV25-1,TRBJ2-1,TGTGCCAGCAGTGAAATGACTAGCGGGAGGTTCAATGAGCAGTTCTTC,CASSEMTSGRFNEQFF
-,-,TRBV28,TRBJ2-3,TGTGCCATCAGGGCGGCAGGGAGAAGGGTAACGCAGTATTTT,CAIRAAGRRVTQYF
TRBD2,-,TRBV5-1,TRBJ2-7,TGCGCCAGCAGCTATCGGCAGGGCGGGGGCGAGCAGTACTTC,CASSYRQGGGEQYF
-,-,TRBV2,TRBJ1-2,TGTGCCAGCAGCAAAGACAGACCTGCTAACTATGGCTACACCTTC,CASSKDRPANYGYTF
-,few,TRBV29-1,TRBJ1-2,TGCAGCGTTGTAGGTCGGATGAGATCTAACTATGGCTACACCTTC,CSVVGRMRSNYGYTF
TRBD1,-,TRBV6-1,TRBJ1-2,TGTGCCAGCAGTATACGGACAGGGTACGGCTACACCTTC,CASSIRTGYGYTF